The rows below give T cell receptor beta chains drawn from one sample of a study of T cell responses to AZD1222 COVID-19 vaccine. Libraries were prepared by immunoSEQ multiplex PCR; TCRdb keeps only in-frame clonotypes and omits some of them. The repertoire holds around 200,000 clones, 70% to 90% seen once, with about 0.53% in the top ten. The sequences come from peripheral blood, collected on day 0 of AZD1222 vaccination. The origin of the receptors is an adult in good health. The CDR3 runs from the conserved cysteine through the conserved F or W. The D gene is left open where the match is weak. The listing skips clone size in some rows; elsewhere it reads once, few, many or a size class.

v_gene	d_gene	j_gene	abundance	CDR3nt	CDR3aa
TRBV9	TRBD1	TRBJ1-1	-	TGTGCCAGCAGCGTACAACAGGGGGCTGGCACTGAAGCTTTCTTT	CASSVQQGAGTEAFF
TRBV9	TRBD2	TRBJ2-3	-	TGTGCCAGCAGCGATAGCGGGATGGCAGATACGCAGTATTTT	CASSDSGMADTQYF
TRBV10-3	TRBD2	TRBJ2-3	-	TGTGCCATCAGTGAGTCGATGGGACTAGCGGGAGTATCAGATACGCAGTATTTT	CAISESMGLAGVSDTQYF
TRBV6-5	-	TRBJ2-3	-	TGTGCCAGCAGCCACCCCGGGGCCCGCACAGATACGCAGTATTTT	CASSHPGARTDTQYF
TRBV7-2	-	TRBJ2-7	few	TGTGCCAGCGCGCAAGGAGGTGTGAGCTCCTACGAGCAGTACTTC	CASAQGGVSSYEQYF
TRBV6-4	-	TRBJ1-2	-	TGTGCCAGCAGCGGGAGCGGGCCTCCCCGGGGCTATGGCTACACCTTC	CASSGSGPPRGYGYTF
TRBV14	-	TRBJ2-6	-	TGTGCCAGCAGCCAAGTCAAGTTCTCTGGGGCCAACGTCCTGACTTTC	CASSQVKFSGANVLTF
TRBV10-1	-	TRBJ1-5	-	TGCGCCAGCAGTGAGTCCGGGAACCCCAAGCCCCAGCATTTT	CASSESGNPKPQHF
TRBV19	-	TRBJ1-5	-	TGTGCCAGTAGTATAGAGAGCAGGGTAGGTTGGTCCAATCAGCCCCAGCATTTT	CASSIESRVGWSNQPQHF
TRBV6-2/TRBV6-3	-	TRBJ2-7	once	TGTGCCAGCAGTTACTCACGGGGAGTATCCTACGAGCAGTACTTC	CASSYSRGVSYEQYF
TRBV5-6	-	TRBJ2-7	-	TGTGCCAGCAGCGGAGACACGTCCTACGAGCAGTACTTC	CASSGDTSYEQYF
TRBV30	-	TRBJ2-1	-	TGTGCCTGGAGGGGCGGGACACTATCCTACAATGAGCAGTTCTTC	CAWRGGTLSYNEQFF
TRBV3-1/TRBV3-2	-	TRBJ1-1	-	TGTGCCAGCAGCCAAAGATGGGTAGCTTTCTTT	CASSQRWVAFF
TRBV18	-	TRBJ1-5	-	TGTGCCAGCTCACCACGGGCTCGGGAGCAGCCCCAGCATTTT	CASSPRAREQPQHF
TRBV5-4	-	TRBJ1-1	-	TGTGCCAGCAGCTTGCCTGGGGAGATGAACACTGAAGCTTTCTTT	CASSLPGEMNTEAFF
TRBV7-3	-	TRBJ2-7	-	TGTGCCAGCAGCTTATCGGGTGGAGGGACTCTCCTCGAGCAGTACTTC	CASSLSGGGTLLEQYF
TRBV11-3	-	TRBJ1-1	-	TGTGCCAGCAGCTTAAAAGGGAACACTGAAGCTTTCTTT	CASSLKGNTEAFF
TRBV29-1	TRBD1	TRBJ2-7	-	TGCAGCGTTGGGGACAGTCCAATCTACGAGCAGTACTTC	CSVGDSPIYEQYF
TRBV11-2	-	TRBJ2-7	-	TGTGCCAGCAGCCCCGCCTCCTCTGCATGGTCCTACGAGCAGTACTTC	CASSPASSAWSYEQYF
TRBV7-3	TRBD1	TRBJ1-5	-	TGTGCCAGCAGCTTAACCGGACAGGGTCACCAGCCCCAGCATTTT	CASSLTGQGHQPQHF
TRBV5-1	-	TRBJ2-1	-	TGCGCCAGCAGCCCCGGGGTCTCCTACAATGAGCAGTTCTTC	CASSPGVSYNEQFF
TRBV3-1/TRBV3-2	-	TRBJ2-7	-	TGTGCCAGCAGCCAAGATCTAGGGCTGACATACGAGCAGTACTTC	CASSQDLGLTYEQYF
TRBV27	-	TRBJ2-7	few	TGTGCCAGCAGCAGTTTATTTTCCAACAGACGCTCCTACGAGCAGTACTTC	CASSSLFSNRRSYEQYF
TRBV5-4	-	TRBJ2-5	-	TGTGCCAGCAGCTTGGCGGCCTCTCAAGAGACCCAGTACTTC	CASSLAASQETQYF
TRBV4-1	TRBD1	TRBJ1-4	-	TGCGCCAGCAGCCAATACAGGACAGGGAATGAAAAACTGTTTTTT	CASSQYRTGNEKLFF
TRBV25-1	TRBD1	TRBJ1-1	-	TGTGCCAGCAGTGACGGACAGGGTGGGCGCACTGAAGCTTTCTTT	CASSDGQGGRTEAFF
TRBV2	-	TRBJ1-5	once	TGTGCCAGCAGCAGGGGCCCCTCCAGCAATCAGCCCCAGCATTTT	CASSRGPSSNQPQHF
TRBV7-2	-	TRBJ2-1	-	TGTGCCAGCAGCTTAGTAGCAAAAAACAATGAGCAGTTCTTC	CASSLVAKNNEQFF
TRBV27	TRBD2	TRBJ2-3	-	TGTGCCAGCAGTGGGGGACTAGCGGTCACAGATACGCAGTATTTT	CASSGGLAVTDTQYF